This is a list of T cell receptor beta chains from one sample in a study of identical twins. TCRdb re-analysed the 5' RACE reads in MiXCR, keeping a single row per CDR3 protein. The data show 700,000 or so distinct CDR3 sequences, with 8.5% to 9% seen just once and roughly 0.9% held by the top ten. These sequences were also reported in another study, on yellow fever vaccine responses in identical twins.

The sequencing input was PBMCs. The receptors shown here come from a woman aged 18-29 years in good health. Each CDR3 is given without its conserved first and last residue. Clone size appears in some rows only: once, few, many, or a class for an expanded clone.

12	many	TRBJ2-1	TRBV10-1	ASSGTGGSNEQF
13	few	TRBJ1-2	TRBV9	ASSVTGTDHYGYT
12	.	TRBJ2-1	TRBV12-3/TRBV12-4	ASSGRGSYREQF
15	.	TRBJ1-1	TRBV9	ASSVGARAHGDTEAF
13	few	TRBJ2-3	TRBV7-2	ASSGGTGWGDTQY
12	many	TRBJ2-1	TRBV29-1	SVEDPETYNEQF
11	few	TRBJ2-3	TRBV28	ASGQVQLVTQY
17	few	TRBJ1-4	TRBV11-1	ASSSIRDSESATNEKLF
13	few	TRBJ2-7	TRBV12-3/TRBV12-4	ASSRPSGRRNEQY
14	.	TRBJ1-5	TRBV24-1	ATSEALTGCNQPQH
12	few	TRBJ2-3	TRBV5-5	ASSHTLQGDTQY
15	many	TRBJ2-1	TRBV7-9	ASSLALMGGLYNEQF
14	few	TRBJ2-3	TRBV7-2	ASSSPTSGGADTQY
11	few	TRBJ2-5	TRBV29-1	SVGQGFQETQY
13	few	TRBJ2-5	TRBV20-1	SASERRGTGETQY
13	many	TRBJ2-7	TRBV27	ASRFLAGGSYEQY
12	.	TRBJ2-3	TRBV19	ASTLAGGPDTQY
13	.	TRBJ1-1	TRBV12-3/TRBV12-4	ASRPTGMARTEAF
13	few	TRBJ2-2	TRBV25-1	ASSGRTGPTGELF
13	.	TRBJ2-7	TRBV5-1	ASSLESGRGSEQY
10	few	TRBJ2-3	TRBV5-1	ASSPEVDTQY
10	.	TRBJ2-1	TRBV6-5	ASTTGGSEQF
12	.	TRBJ2-3	TRBV4-3	ASSQRTGGDTQY
16	few	TRBJ2-3	TRBV6-1	ASSPGGLRPRATDTQY
9	many	TRBJ2-2	TRBV6-5	ASANTGELF
11	.	TRBJ2-1	TRBV5-4	ASSSGQVREQF
9	.	TRBJ1-1	TRBV25-1	ASRGGVEAF
12	.	TRBJ2-7	TRBV18	ASPGTDYSYEQY
14	many	TRBJ2-7	TRBV29-1	SVAGLAGQSSYEQY
13	.	TRBJ2-3	TRBV20-1	SARDVGRGTDTQY
15	.	TRBJ2-5	TRBV15	ATSRDRLAGGLETQY
15	few	TRBJ1-1	TRBV6-1	ASSEGWGREPYTEAF
10	many	TRBJ2-7	TRBV3-1	ASSQTTYEQY
14	.	TRBJ2-1	TRBV6-5	ASSYASRDRGSEQF
14	many	TRBJ1-6	TRBV7-8	ASSLGVRRGVSPLH
13	.	TRBJ2-1	TRBV25-1	ASSDVGWGYNEQF
13	few	TRBJ2-3	TRBV5-1	ASSLLVAGTDTQY
15	many	TRBJ2-1	TRBV5-1	ASSHTGQFIIDNEQF
11	few	TRBJ2-3	TRBV5-1	ASKAGRTDTQY
12	many	TRBJ2-1	TRBV27	ASSLRGLLNEQF
14	few	TRBJ2-1	TRBV10-3	AISNPGTSGTNEQF
9	.	TRBJ2-7	TRBV6-2/TRBV6-3	ASSQPYEQY
12	few	TRBJ2-7	TRBV4-2	ASSQEFLATEQY
12	.	TRBJ2-1	TRBV7-8	ASSGLAGENEQF
14	few	TRBJ2-1	TRBV7-9	ASSFPWTGDYNEQF
11	.	TRBJ2-6	TRBV20-1	SAQGPGANVLT
12	few	TRBJ2-2	TRBV6-1	ASSLRAGAGELF
15	.	TRBJ2-7	TRBV5-5	ASSFDRAQRALYEQY
15	few	TRBJ2-1	TRBV6-2/TRBV6-3	ASSYSKGQGPVDEQF
12	many	TRBJ1-1	TRBV12-3/TRBV12-4	ASRKFGGHTEAF